The rows below give T cell receptor beta chains drawn from one sample of a study of blood T cell repertoires in COVID-19. Sequencing used immunoSEQ multiplex PCR; TCRdb keeps in-frame clones, though not all of them. Here the sample spans some 450,000 clones, about 90% being singletons. The specimen was peripheral blood. Receptor source: a man aged 18 to 29 with COVID-19, enrolled during active disease. CDR3s include the opening cysteine and the closing phenylalanine or tryptophan. D genes are given only for firm matches. A clone size is listed for some rows: how often the clone was seen (once, few, many), or a class if it is expanded.

v_gene,j_gene,d_gene,abundance,CDR3aa,CDR3nt
TRBV2,TRBJ2-1,TRBD2,-,CASTPRLALNEQFF,TGTGCCAGCACCCCCCGACTAGCTCTCAATGAGCAGTTCTTC
TRBV3-1/TRBV3-2,TRBJ2-5,-,-,CASSQDTGAQYF,TGTGCCAGCAGCCAAGACACGGGGGCCCAGTACTTC
TRBV3-1/TRBV3-2,TRBJ1-3,-,few,CASSRVSGNTIYF,TGTGCCAGCAGCCGCGTCTCTGGAAACACCATATATTTT
TRBV3-1/TRBV3-2,TRBJ2-1,TRBD1,-,CASSRSGTGSYNEQFF,TGTGCCAGCAGCCGATCCGGGACAGGGTCCTACAATGAGCAGTTCTTC
TRBV12-5,TRBJ2-3,TRBD2,-,CASGGGTSGSPDTQYF,TGTGCTAGTGGGGGAGGGACTAGCGGGAGTCCAGATACGCAGTATTTT
TRBV30,TRBJ2-7,-,once,CAWSVGGGYEQYF,TGTGCCTGGAGTGTCGGCGGAGGCTACGAGCAGTACTTC
TRBV5-6,TRBJ1-2,-,-,CASSLERNGYTF,TGTGCCAGCAGCTTGGAGCGCAATGGCTACACCTTC
TRBV3-1/TRBV3-2,TRBJ2-3,TRBD2,once,CASSQDSSGGPLDTQYF,TGTGCCAGCAGCCAAGACTCTAGCGGGGGGCCCCTAGATACGCAGTATTTT
TRBV6-5,TRBJ2-2,TRBD1,-,CASSYEGQINTGELFF,TGTGCCAGCAGTTATGAGGGACAGATCAACACCGGGGAGCTGTTTTTT
TRBV12-3/TRBV12-4,TRBJ1-6,-,-,CASSRGDNSPLHF,TGTGCCAGCAGCAGGGGTGATAATTCACCCCTCCACTTT
TRBV5-4,TRBJ2-6,TRBD1,-,CASRLTGGSSGANVLTF,TGTGCCAGCAGATTAACAGGGGGGTCCTCTGGGGCCAACGTCCTGACTTTC
TRBV9,TRBJ2-3,TRBD1,-,CASSVEGARTDTQYF,TGTGCCAGCAGCGTAGAGGGGGCACGCACAGATACGCAGTATTTT
TRBV3-1/TRBV3-2,TRBJ2-7,-,-,CASSPSGSAYEQYF,TGTGCCAGCAGCCCCAGCGGGTCCGCCTACGAGCAGTACTTC
TRBV11-2,TRBJ2-7,TRBD2,-,CASSYGTSGRNEQYF,TGTGCCAGCAGCTACGGGACTAGCGGGAGAAACGAGCAGTACTTC
TRBV5-4,TRBJ2-5,-,-,CASRVGSRVETQYF,TGTGCCAGTCGGGTTGGCTCCCGAGTGGAGACCCAGTACTTC
TRBV2,TRBJ2-5,-,-,CASWRGQQETQYF,TGTGCCAGCTGGCGGGGGCAGCAAGAGACCCAGTACTTC
TRBV7-6,TRBJ2-3,-,-,CASSRGPSTDTQYF,TGTGCCAGCAGCAGGGGCCCCAGCACAGATACGCAGTATTTT
TRBV4-1,TRBJ1-4,-,once,CASSQVGSNEKLFF,TGCGCCAGCAGCCAAGTTGGCAGTAATGAAAAACTGTTTTTT
TRBV10-2,TRBJ2-1,TRBD2,-,CASSHVSGGSYNEQFF,TGCGCCAGCAGCCACGTTAGCGGGGGCTCCTACAATGAGCAGTTCTTC
TRBV12-3/TRBV12-4,TRBJ1-2,-,-,CASSLRGDYGYTF,TGTGCCAGCAGTTTACGGGGGGATTATGGCTACACCTTC
TRBV6-5,TRBJ2-1,TRBD2,-,CASSFSFLAGVNEQFF,TGTGCCAGCAGTTTCTCCTTTCTAGCGGGGGTTAATGAGCAGTTCTTC
TRBV14,TRBJ1-6,-,-,CASSLGGGHNSPLHF,TGTGCCAGCAGCCTAGGTGGGGGCCATAATTCACCCCTCCACTTT
TRBV5-8,TRBJ1-5,-,-,CASSLAQTVHYQPQHF,TGTGCCAGCAGCTTGGCCCAGACAGTTCATTATCAGCCCCAGCATTTT
TRBV9,TRBJ2-2,TRBD2,once,CASSKRGTSDTGELFF,TGTGCCAGCAGCAAGAGGGGGACTAGCGACACCGGGGAGCTGTTTTTT
TRBV5-4,TRBJ2-1,TRBD2,many,CASSSFSGGGYNEQFF,TGTGCCAGCAGCTCCTTTAGCGGGGGGGGTTACAATGAGCAGTTCTTC
TRBV19,TRBJ1-1,-,-,CASSTEVGTRAFF,TGTGCCAGTAGTACAGAGGTCGGGACAAGGGCTTTCTTT
TRBV18,TRBJ2-1,TRBD2,-,CASSQGLAGLNEQFF,TGTGCCAGCTCCCAAGGACTAGCGGGTCTCAATGAGCAGTTCTTC
TRBV3-1/TRBV3-2,TRBJ1-2,-,-,CASSQDRAGLGYGYTF,TGTGCCAGCAGCCAAGATCGGGCAGGACTGGGCTATGGCTACACCTTC
TRBV28,TRBJ2-6,TRBD2,once,CASSPWGTSAAGANVLTF,TGTGCCAGCAGTCCTTGGGGGACTAGCGCGGCGGGGGCCAACGTCCTGACTTTC
TRBV19,TRBJ1-1,-,-,CASSMNPVPGTEAFF,TGTGCCAGTAGTATGAATCCGGTACCAGGGACTGAAGCTTTCTTT
TRBV5-1,TRBJ1-1,-,-,CASSLAGRENTEAFF,TGCGCCAGCAGCTTGGCTGGGAGGGAGAACACTGAAGCTTTCTTT
TRBV7-2,TRBJ2-5,TRBD1,-,CASSSGQGMLPSIETQYF,TGTGCCAGCAGCTCGGGACAGGGGATGCTGCCAAGCATTGAGACCCAGTACTTC
TRBV7-6,TRBJ2-1,TRBD2,-,CASSLAASGGAEQFF,TGTGCCAGCAGCTTAGCGGCTAGCGGGGGCGCCGAGCAGTTCTTC
TRBV5-4,TRBJ2-2,TRBD1,few,CASSWGPGTGGTGELFF,TGTGCCAGCAGCTGGGGACCCGGGACAGGGGGGACCGGGGAGCTGTTTTTT
TRBV29-1,TRBJ2-1,TRBD2,-,CSVAGGRAREQFF,TGCAGCGTTGCAGGCGGGAGGGCTAGAGAGCAGTTCTTC
TRBV5-4,TRBJ2-7,TRBD2,-,CASSAPGSSGAYEQYF,TGTGCCAGCAGCGCTCCGGGTTCTAGCGGGGCCTACGAGCAGTACTTC
TRBV9,TRBJ2-6,-,-,CASSAVSSSGANVLTF,TGTGCCAGCAGCGCCGTTAGCAGCTCTGGGGCCAACGTCCTGACTTTC
TRBV18,TRBJ1-4,-,-,CASSPGGLNEKLFF,TGTGCCAGCTCACCAGGGGGCCTCAATGAAAAACTGTTTTTT
TRBV4-1,TRBJ2-5,TRBD2,-,CASSQDTSGSWLLETQYF,TGCGCCAGCAGCCAAGATACTAGCGGGAGTTGGTTGCTCGAGACCCAGTACTTC
TRBV6-6,TRBJ2-7,TRBD1,-,CASREGGQGNEQYF,TGTGCCAGCAGGGAAGGGGGACAGGGGAACGAGCAGTACTTC